A single sample gave rise to the 7 T cell receptor beta chains below, sequenced in a study of a mutant IDH1 vaccine in newly diagnosed glioma. The time point was: baseline, week 1 (first vaccination visit). Regarding treatment: pre-vaccination baseline after standard-of-care therapy. Measured with immunoSEQ multiplex PCR; TCRdb has only the in-frame clones, and not every one. The sample has 80,000 to 100,000 clones; 80% are singletons. The sequences come from PBMCs, collected from a glioma patient treated with radiotherapy, temozolomide or both. The receptor set was obtained from a man aged 40-50 years with glioma.

This clone has a handful of counts. The V call is TRBV19, the J call TRBJ1-5; D is possibly TRBD1 (6 bases). Trimming removed 11 bases at V and 4 bases at J, with 12 bases between. This CDR3 region has 12 residues. CDR1 and CDR2 (germline): LNHDA, SQIVND (reference sequence). The CDR3 DNA reads TGTGCCCTAGGACAGCATAATCAGCCCCAGCATTTT. Protein sequence: CALGQHNQPQHF.

The chain employs TRBV2 and TRBJ2-1; 14 positions match TRBD2. Germline V gives CDR1 SNHLY, CDR2 FYNNEI. This CDR3 is 16 amino acids long. Trimming cost V 3 bases and J 3 bases; bases outside gene matches: 1. CDR3 nucleotide sequence: TGTGCCAGCAGTGAGACTAGCGGGGGGGTCTACAATGAGCAGTTCTTC. Protein: CASSETSGGVYNEQFF.

The sample holds a few counts of this clone. V and J are TRBV19 and TRBJ1-2, with D uncertain. The V end lost 7 bases, the J end lost 1 base, and 16 bases lay between the germline ends. The CDR3 length is 15 residues. In germline, CDR1 is LNHDA, CDR2 SQIVND (reference sequence). The CDR3 DNA sequence: TGTGCCAGTACCCTGACGCCCGACCGTAACTATGGCTACACCTTC. Its translation: CASTLTPDRNYGYTF.

The chain links TRBV15 to TRBJ1-2, with 8 bases that match TRBD1. V was pared by 3 bases and J by 2 bases, with 5 bases of the junction left unmatched. There are 15 residues in the CDR3. Germline lookup yields CDR1 LNHNV and CDR2 YYDKDF (reference sequence). CDR3 nucleotides: TGTGCCACCAGCAGGGACAGGGAGAGGAACTATGGCTACACCTTC. This encodes CATSRDRERNYGYTF.

The chain joins TRBV2 to TRBJ1-5; the D is unclear. Per the germline V gene, CDR1 is SNHLY and CDR2 is FYNNEI. The germline V and J ends were trimmed by 4 bases and 4 bases, with 5 bases remaining between them. The CDR3 runs to 12 residues. The CDR3 bases are TGTGCCAGCAGTGGGGGTAATCAGCCCCAGCATTTT. Its translation is CASSGGNQPQHF.

The J gene is TRBJ2-3, the V gene TRBV7-2, with TRBD2 matching 15 bases. The germline V gene has CDR1 SGHTA and CDR2 FQGNSA. V dropped 5 bases and J dropped 2; count of bases not matched to a gene: 5. The CDR3 runs 17 residues. The chain's CDR3 is CASSLGLAGGNTDTQYF. The CDR3 nucleotides are TGTGCCAGCAGCCTGGGACTAGCGGGAGGAAACACAGATACGCAGTATTTT.

V gene TRBV2 combines with J gene TRBJ2-4; 7 bases match TRBD1. The V segment lost 3 bases and the J segment 8 bases; nucleotides outside the gene matches: 7. Germline V gives CDR1 SNHLY, CDR2 FYNNEI. This CDR3 has 14 residues. The CDR3 is CASSDPPQGYIQYF. CDR3 sequence (DNA): TGTGCCAGCAGTGACCCCCCACAGGGGTACATTCAGTACTTC.